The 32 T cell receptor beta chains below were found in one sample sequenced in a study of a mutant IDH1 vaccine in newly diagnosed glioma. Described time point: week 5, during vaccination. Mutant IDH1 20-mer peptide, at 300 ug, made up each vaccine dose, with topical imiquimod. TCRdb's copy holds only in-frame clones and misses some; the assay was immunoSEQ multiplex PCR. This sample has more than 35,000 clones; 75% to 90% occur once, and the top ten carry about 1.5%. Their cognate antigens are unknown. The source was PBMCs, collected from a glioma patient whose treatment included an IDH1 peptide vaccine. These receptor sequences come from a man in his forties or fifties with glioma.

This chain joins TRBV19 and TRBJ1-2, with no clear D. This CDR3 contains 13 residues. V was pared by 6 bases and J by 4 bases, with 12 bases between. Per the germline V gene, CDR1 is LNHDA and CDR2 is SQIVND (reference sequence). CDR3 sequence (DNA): TGTGCCAGTAGCGCGGGGAATTTCTATGGCTACACCTTC. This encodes CASSAGNFYGYTF.

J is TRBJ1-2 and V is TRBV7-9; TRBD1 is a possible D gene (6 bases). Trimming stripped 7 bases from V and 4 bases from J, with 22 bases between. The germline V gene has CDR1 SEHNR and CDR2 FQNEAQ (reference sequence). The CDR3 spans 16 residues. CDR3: CASTYPTGDPFYGYTF. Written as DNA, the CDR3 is TGTGCCAGCACGTACCCGACAGGTGACCCTTTCTATGGCTACACCTTC.

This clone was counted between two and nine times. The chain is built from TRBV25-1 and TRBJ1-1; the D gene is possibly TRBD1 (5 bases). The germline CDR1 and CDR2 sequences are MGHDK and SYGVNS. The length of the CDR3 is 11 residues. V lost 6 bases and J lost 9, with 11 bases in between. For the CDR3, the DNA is TGTGCCAGCAGGGGGCCTACCCAAGCTTTCTTT. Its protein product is CASRGPTQAFF.

CDR3 loop: CASRSERTGGTNEKLFF. The CDR3 DNA reads as TGCGCCAGCAGATCAGAACGGACAGGGGGAACTAATGAAAAACTGTTTTTT. J is TRBJ1-4 and V is TRBV5-1; 10 bases fit TRBD1. CDR3 length: 17 residues. In germline, CDR1 is SGHRS, CDR2 YFSETQ. With V trimmed by 5 bases and J by 1 base, 8 bases remained unmatched.

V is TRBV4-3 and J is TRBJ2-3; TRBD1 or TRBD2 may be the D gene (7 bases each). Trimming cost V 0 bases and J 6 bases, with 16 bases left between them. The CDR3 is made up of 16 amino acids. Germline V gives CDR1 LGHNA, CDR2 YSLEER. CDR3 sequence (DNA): TGCGCCAGCAGCCAAGAACAGGGGCTAGCGGCGGATACGCAGTATTTT. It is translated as CASSQEQGLAADTQYF.

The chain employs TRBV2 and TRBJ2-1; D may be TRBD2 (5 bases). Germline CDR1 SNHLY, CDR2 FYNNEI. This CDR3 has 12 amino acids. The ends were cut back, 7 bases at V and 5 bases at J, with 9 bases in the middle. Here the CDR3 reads CASTPGNNEQFF. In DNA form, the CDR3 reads TGTGCCAGCACCCCCGGGAACAATGAGCAGTTCTTC.

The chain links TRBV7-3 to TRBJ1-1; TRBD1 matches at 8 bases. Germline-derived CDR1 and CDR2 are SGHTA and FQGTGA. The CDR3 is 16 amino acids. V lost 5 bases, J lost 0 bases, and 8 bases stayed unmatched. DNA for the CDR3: TGTGCCAGCAGCCCATCAGGGGGCCGATTGAACACTGAAGCTTTCTTT. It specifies CASSPSGGRLNTEAFF.

The DNA for the CDR3 is TGTGCCAGCAAGGCGGTCTCCTACAATGAGCAGTTCTTC. Translating it yields CASKAVSYNEQFF. This sequence joins TRBV6-1 and TRBJ2-1; D gene uncertain. The V end lost 7 bases, the J end lost 0 bases, and 7 bases lay between the germline ends. This CDR3 is 13 amino acids long. The germline gives CDR1 MNHNS, CDR2 SASEGT.

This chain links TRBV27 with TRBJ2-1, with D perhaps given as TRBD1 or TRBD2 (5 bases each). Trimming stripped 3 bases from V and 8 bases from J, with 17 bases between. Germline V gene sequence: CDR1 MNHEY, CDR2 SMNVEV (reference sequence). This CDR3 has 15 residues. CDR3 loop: CASSFLRARDDEQFF. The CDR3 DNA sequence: TGTGCCAGCAGTTTCTTGAGGGCTAGGGACGATGAGCAGTTCTTC.

This CDR3 reads CASRLTDTQYF. The CDR3 DNA reads TGTGCCAGCAGGCTAACAGATACGCAGTATTTT. The chain is built from TRBV27 and TRBJ2-3, with unresolved D. V was clipped by 6 bases and J by 3 bases, with 4 bases between them. The CDR3 contains 11 residues. CDR1 is MNHEY, CDR2 SMNVEV, per germline (reference sequence).

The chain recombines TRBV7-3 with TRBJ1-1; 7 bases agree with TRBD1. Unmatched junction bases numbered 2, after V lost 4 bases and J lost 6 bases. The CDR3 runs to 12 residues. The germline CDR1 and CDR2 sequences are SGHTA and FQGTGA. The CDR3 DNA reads TGTGCCAGCAGCTCAGGGGGTTCTGAAGCTTTCTTT. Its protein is CASSSGGSEAFF.

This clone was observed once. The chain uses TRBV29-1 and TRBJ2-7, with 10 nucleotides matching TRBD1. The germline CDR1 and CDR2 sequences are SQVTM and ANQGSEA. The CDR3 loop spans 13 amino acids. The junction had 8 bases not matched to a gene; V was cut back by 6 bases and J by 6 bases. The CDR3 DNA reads TGCAGCGTCGCGGGACAGGGGAAGGGCGAGCAGTACTTC. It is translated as CSVAGQGKGEQYF.

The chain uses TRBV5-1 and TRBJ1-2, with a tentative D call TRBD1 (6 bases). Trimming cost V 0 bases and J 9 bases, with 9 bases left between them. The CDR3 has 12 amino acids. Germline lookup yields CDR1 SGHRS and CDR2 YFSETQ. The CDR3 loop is CASSLGQESYTF. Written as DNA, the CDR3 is TGCGCCAGCAGCTTGGGACAGGAGAGCTACACCTTC. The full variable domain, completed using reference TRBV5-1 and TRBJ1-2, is KAGVTQTPRYLIKTRGQQVTLSCSPISGHRSVSWYQQTPGQGLQFLFEYFSETQRNKGNFPGRFSGRQFSNSRSEMNVSTLELGDSALYLCASSLGQESYTFGSGTRLTVV.

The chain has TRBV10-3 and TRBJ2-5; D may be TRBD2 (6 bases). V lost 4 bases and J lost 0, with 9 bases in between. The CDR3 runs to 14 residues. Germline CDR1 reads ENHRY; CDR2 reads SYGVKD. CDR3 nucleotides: TGTGCCATCAGTGGGGGCGGGGACCAAGAGACCCAGTACTTC. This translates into CAISGGGDQETQYF.

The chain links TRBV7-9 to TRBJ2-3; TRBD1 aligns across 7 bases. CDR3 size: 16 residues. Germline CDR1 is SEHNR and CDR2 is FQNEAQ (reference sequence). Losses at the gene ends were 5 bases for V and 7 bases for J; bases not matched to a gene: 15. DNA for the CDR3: TGTGCCAGCAGCGGACGTATAGGGGGCTTGGTAAATACGCAGTATTTT. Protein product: CASSGRIGGLVNTQYF.

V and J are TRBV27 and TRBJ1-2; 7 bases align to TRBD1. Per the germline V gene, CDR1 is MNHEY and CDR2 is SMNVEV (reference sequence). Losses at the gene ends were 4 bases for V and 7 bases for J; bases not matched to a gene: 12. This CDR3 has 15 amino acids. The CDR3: CASSSQTGWTGGYTF. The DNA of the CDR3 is TGTGCCAGCAGTTCCCAGACAGGGTGGACTGGTGGCTACACCTTC.

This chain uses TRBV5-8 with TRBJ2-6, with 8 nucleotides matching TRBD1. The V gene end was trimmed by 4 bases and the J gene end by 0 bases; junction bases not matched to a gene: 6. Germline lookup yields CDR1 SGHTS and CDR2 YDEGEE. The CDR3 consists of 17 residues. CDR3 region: CASSLGTGFSGANVLTF. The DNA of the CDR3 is TGTGCCAGCAGCCTCGGGACAGGTTTCTCTGGGGCCAACGTCCTGACTTTC.

CDR3: CASRAVGNYGYTF. In nucleotides, the CDR3 is TGTGCCAGCAGAGCTGTGGGGAACTATGGCTACACCTTC. The chain combines TRBV25-1 with TRBJ1-2; D unclear. The CDR3 length is 13 residues. V dropped 6 bases and J dropped 2 bases, with 10 bases sitting between them. Germline values: CDR1 MGHDK, CDR2 SYGVNS.

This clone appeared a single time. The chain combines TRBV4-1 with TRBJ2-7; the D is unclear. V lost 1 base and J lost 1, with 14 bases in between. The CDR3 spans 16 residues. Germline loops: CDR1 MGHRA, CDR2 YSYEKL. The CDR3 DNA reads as TGCGCCAGCAGCCAAGTTCCGTCCGCGGTTTCCTACGAGCAGTACTTC. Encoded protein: CASSQVPSAVSYEQYF.

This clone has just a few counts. CDR3 residues: CASGLGTGFEAFF. In DNA, the CDR3 is TGTGCTAGTGGTTTGGGGACAGGGTTTGAAGCTTTCTTT. This chain connects TRBV12-5 to TRBJ1-1; 8 bases map to TRBD1. Trimming at V came to 1 base and at J to 7 bases, leaving 2 bases not matched to a gene. The CDR3 totals 13 residues. The germline V gene encodes CDR1 LGHNT and CDR2 FRNRAP.

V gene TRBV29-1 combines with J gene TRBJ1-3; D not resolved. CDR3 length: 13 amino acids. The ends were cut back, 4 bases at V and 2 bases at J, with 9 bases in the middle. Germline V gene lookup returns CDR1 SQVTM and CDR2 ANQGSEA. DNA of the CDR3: TGCAGCGTTGTGGATTTCCCTGGAAACACCATATATTTT. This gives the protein CSVVDFPGNTIYF.

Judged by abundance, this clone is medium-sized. DNA for the CDR3: TGTGCCAGCAGCAAAGCGCCTTTTGGGGTGGAGCCGTATAGCAATCAGCCCCAGCATTTT. Translating gives CASSKAPFGVEPYSNQPQHF. V is TRBV21-1 and J is TRBJ1-5. TRBV21-1 is labeled a pseudogene. This CDR3 is 20 amino acids long.

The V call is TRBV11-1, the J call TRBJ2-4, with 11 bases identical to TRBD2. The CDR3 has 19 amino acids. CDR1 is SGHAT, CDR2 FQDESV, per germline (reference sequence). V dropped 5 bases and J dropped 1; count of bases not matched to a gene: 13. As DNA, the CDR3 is TGTGCCAGCAGCACCTGGGGTAGCGGGAGGGCCCGGGCCAAAAACATTCAGTACTTC. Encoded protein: CASSTWGSGRARAKNIQYF. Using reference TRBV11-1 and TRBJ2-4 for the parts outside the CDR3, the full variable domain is EAEVAQSPRYKITEKSQAVAFWCDPISGHATLYWYRQILGQGPELLVQFQDESVVDDSQLPKDRFSAERLKGVDSTLKIQPAELGDSAMYLCASSTWGSGRARAKNIQYFGAGTRLSVL.

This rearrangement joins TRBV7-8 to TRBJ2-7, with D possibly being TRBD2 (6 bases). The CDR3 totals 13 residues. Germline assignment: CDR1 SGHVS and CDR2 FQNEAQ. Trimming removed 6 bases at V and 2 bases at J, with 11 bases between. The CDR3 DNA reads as TGTGCCAGCAGTTGGGACTCAACCTACGAGCAGTACTTC. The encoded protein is CASSWDSTYEQYF.

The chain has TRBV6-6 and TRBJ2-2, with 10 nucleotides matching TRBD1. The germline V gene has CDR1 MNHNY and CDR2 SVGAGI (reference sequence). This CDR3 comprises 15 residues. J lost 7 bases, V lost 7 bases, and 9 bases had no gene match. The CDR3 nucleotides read TGTGCCAGCACCCTAGACAGGGGGCGAATCGGGGAGCTGTTTTTT. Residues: CASTLDRGRIGELFF.

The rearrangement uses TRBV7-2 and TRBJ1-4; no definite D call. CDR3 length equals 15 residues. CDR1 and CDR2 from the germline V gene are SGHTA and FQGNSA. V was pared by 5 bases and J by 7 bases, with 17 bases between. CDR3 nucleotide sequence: TGTGCCAGCAGCCCGGAGAAGGGTTCGTTTGAAAAACTGTTTTTT. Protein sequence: CASSPEKGSFEKLFF.

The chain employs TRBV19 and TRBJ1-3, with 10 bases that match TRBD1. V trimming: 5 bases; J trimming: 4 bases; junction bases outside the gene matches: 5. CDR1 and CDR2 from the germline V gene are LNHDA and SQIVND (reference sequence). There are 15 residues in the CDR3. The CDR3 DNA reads TGTGCCAGTAGTTCGGGACAGGGGACAGGAAACACCATATATTTT. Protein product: CASSSGQGTGNTIYF.

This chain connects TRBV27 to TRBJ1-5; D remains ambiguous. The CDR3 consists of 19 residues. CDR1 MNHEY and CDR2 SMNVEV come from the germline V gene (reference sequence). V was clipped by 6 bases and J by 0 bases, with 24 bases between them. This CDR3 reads CASSSLSLSFRASNQPQHF. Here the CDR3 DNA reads TGTGCCAGCAGCTCCCTGAGCCTCTCATTTCGGGCTAGCAATCAGCCCCAGCATTTT.

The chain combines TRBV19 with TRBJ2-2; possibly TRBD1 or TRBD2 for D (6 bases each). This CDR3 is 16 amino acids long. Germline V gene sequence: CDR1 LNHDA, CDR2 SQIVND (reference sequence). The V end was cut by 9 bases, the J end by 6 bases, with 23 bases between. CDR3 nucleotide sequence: TGTGCCAGCACCGTTCAAGGGGGAGGAAGGGCCGGGGAGCTGTTTTTT. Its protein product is CASTVQGGGRAGELFF.

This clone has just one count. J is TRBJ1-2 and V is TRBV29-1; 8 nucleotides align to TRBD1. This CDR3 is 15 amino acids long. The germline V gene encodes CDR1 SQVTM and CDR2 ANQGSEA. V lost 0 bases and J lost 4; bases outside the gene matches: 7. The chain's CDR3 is CSVEEGAGQGYGYTF. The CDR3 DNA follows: TGCAGCGTTGAAGAGGGGGCCGGACAGGGCTATGGCTACACCTTC.

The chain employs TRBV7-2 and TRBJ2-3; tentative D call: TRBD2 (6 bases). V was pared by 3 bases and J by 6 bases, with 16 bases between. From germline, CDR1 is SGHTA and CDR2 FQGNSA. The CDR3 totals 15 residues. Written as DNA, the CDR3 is TGTGCCAGCAGCTTTTGGGGCTCGGCGGGGGATACGCAGTATTTT. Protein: CASSFWGSAGDTQYF.

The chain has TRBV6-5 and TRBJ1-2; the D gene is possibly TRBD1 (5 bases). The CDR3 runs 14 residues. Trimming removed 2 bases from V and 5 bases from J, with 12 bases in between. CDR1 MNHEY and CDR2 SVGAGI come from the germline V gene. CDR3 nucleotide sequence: TGTGCCAGCAGTTACGACAGAAACTTTTATGGCTACACCTTC. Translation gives CASSYDRNFYGYTF.